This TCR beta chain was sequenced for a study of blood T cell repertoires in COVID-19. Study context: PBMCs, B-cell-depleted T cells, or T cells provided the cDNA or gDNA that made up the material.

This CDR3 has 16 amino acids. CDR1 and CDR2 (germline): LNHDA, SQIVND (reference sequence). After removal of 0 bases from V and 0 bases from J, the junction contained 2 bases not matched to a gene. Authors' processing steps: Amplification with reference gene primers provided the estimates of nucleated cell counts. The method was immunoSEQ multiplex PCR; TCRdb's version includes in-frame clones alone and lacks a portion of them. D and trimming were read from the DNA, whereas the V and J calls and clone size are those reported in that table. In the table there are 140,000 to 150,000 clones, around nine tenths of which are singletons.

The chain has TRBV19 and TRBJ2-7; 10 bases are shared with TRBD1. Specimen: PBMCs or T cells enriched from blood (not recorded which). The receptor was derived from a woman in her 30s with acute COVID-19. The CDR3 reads CASSIDGTGASYEQYF. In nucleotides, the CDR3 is TGTGCCAGTAGTATAGACGGGACAGGGGCCTCCTACGAGCAGTACTTC.